This T cell receptor beta chain was identified in a study of CD8 T cells in Susac syndrome. Trimming stripped 2 bases from V and 4 bases from J, with 5 bases between. Germline V lookup: CDR1 SQVTM, CDR2 ANQGSEA. This CDR3 contains 11 residues. The RNA input was about 0.5 to 1 ug, and it was reverse transcribed with random hexamers. TCR beta CDR3 was amplified by immunoSEQ multiplex PCR. This amplification extended across 54 Vbeta and 13 Jbeta segments. Using its own MiXCR run on the immunoSEQ multiplex PCR reads, TCRdb lists one record per CDR3 protein. The sample includes 200,000 or so distinct CDR3 sequences, under 97% of them seen just once. Susac syndrome patients met recently defined diagnostic criteria for definite or probable disease.

The sequencing sample was made of CD4+ T cells from PBMCs. The receptor's source is a human donor with Susac syndrome. The chain employs TRBV29-1 and TRBJ2-5; D gene ambiguous. The DNA for the CDR3 is TGCAGCGTTGAATTCGGAGAGACCCAGTACTTC. This sequence encodes CSVEFGETQYF.